The entry that follows covers one TCR beta chain sequence. The target antigen is unknown. The data were obtained in a study of cytomegalovirus exposure and HLA in healthy donors. Study overall: Approximately 200 million T cells yielded around 120 million unique TCR beta sequences in earlier analysis. Study outcomes and limitations: It was approximately 160 TCR beta chains that were listed as cytomegalovirus-associated.

The CDR3 loop spans 14 amino acids. In germline, CDR1 is LGHNA, CDR2 YNFKEQ. V was clipped by 0 bases and J by 4 bases, with 9 bases between them. 60 Vbeta and 13 Jbeta primers were used in PCR. Using immunoSEQ multiplex PCR, the repertoire was profiled, and TCRdb retains in-frame clones only, with some absent. The table includes around 200,000 clones, roughly 79% detected once. The sequenced material came from PBMCs. This chain joins TRBV4-2 and TRBJ2-5; D gene unclear. This receptor was obtained from a male donor in good health and CMV-seronegative. The CDR3 DNA sequence: TGTGCCAGCAGCCAAGAAGTAGTCGGAGAGACCCAGTACTTC. Its protein product is CASSQEVVGETQYF.